Presented here are 16 T cell receptor beta chains from one specimen sequenced in a study of blood T cell repertoires in COVID-19. Some clones are missing from TCRdb's copy, which holds only in-frame ones; the method was immunoSEQ multiplex PCR. The table has approximately 300,000 clones, around 86% seen once. Sequenced input: peripheral blood. These receptor sequences come from a man in his forties or fifties with active or convalescent COVID-19.

The V and J genes are TRBV6-5 and TRBJ1-2; a weak D match, TRBD1 (6 bases). With 6 bases removed from V and 1 base from J, the gap between germline ends came to 9 bases. This CDR3 is 13 amino acids long. Germline loops: CDR1 MNHEY, CDR2 SVGAGI. CDR3 sequence reads: CASSHRVNYGYTF. The CDR3 DNA reads TGTGCCAGCAGCCACAGGGTTAACTATGGCTACACCTTC.

The V call is TRBV11-2, the J call TRBJ1-1; no clear D. The V end lost 2 bases, the J end lost 0 bases, and 7 bases lay between the germline ends. The CDR3 contains 14 residues. Germline V gives CDR1 SGHAT, CDR2 FQNNGV. CDR3 sequence: CASSLPPVNTEAFF. The CDR3 DNA reads TGTGCCAGCAGCTTACCACCAGTGAACACTGAAGCTTTCTTT.

The rearrangement joins TRBV4-1 to TRBJ2-3, with TRBD2 matching over 9 bases. The V gene end was trimmed by 0 bases and the J gene end by 7 bases; junction bases not matched to a gene: 8. Germline V gene sequence: CDR1 MGHRA, CDR2 YSYEKL. CDR3 length: 16 residues. As DNA, the CDR3 is TGCGCCAGCAGCCAAGAAGGGCTAGCGGGAACGAATACGCAGTATTTT. It yields the protein CASSQEGLAGTNTQYF.

The table lists this clone with many counts. The chain uses TRBV28 and TRBJ1-5, with D possibly matching TRBD1 (6 bases). The CDR3 sequence is 15 residues long. The V end was cut by 3 bases, the J end by 3 bases, with 12 bases between. CDR1 is MDHEN and CDR2 is SYDVKM in the germline V gene. CDR3 sequence: CASSFAGADNQPQHF. The DNA of the CDR3 is TGTGCCAGCAGTTTCGCGGGGGCTGACAATCAGCCCCAGCATTTT.

This clone was recorded a few times. Other DNA sequences within the sample encode an identical CDR3. This chain links TRBV28 with TRBJ1-2; D perhaps matches TRBD1 (5 bases). Trimming removed 8 bases at V and 4 bases at J, with 11 bases between. This CDR3 is built from 12 residues. CDR1 and CDR2 from the germline V gene are MDHEN and SYDVKM. This CDR3 reads CASSLQGYGYTF. The CDR3 nucleotides are TGTGCCAGCTCTTTGCAGGGCTATGGCTACACCTTC.

This chain joins TRBV10-3 and TRBJ2-2; D possibly corresponds to TRBD1 (6 bases). This CDR3 region has 16 residues. Per germline, CDR1 ENHRY and CDR2 SYGVKD. Trimming shortened V by 7 bases and J by 5 bases, and 20 bases separated the two germline ends. CDR3 sequence (DNA): TGTGCCATCAACTCAGGGGAAGCATTGCGAACCGGGGAGCTGTTTTTT. It yields the protein CAINSGEALRTGELFF.

CDR3 loop: CASSQDYGSSYNSPLHF. The CDR3 DNA is TGTGCCAGCAGCCAAGATTATGGTAGCTCCTATAATTCACCCCTCCACTTT. The chain has TRBV3-1 (or the pseudogene TRBV3-2) and TRBJ1-6, with D unclear. Germline loops: CDR1 LGHDT, CDR2 YNNKEL (reference sequence). The V end was cut by 0 bases, the J end by 0 bases, with 9 bases between. CDR3 length: 17 amino acids.

The chain links TRBV4-3 to TRBJ1-1, with D maybe TRBD1 (6 bases). This CDR3 contains 15 residues. Germline V gene sequence: CDR1 LGHNA, CDR2 YSLEER. Trimming took off 1 base at V and 6 bases at J, with 15 bases between the two ends. This chain's CDR3 is CASSQATTGLPEAFF. Written as DNA, the CDR3 is TGCGCCAGCAGCCAAGCAACGACAGGATTGCCTGAAGCTTTCTTT.

This sequence joins TRBV4-3 and TRBJ1-1; TRBD1 aligns across 9 bases. This CDR3 comprises 13 residues. Germline-derived CDR1 and CDR2 are LGHNA and YSLEER. V trimming: 10 bases; J trimming: 5 bases; junction bases outside the gene matches: 8. This CDR3 reads CATSGQGRTEAFF. CDR3 bases: TGCGCCACCTCAGGACAGGGGAGGACTGAAGCTTTCTTT.

The gene calls are TRBV19 and TRBJ1-5; 9 bases line up with TRBD1. The CDR3 is made up of 15 amino acids. Germline V gene sequence: CDR1 LNHDA, CDR2 SQIVND (reference sequence). Trimming took 3 bases from V and 4 from J; bases not matched to a gene: 4. The CDR3 bases are TGTGCCAGTAGTATTGGACAGGGGACGAATCAGCCCCAGCATTTT. Its protein is CASSIGQGTNQPQHF.

This CDR3 reads CAWNRVGTEAFF. Written as DNA, the CDR3 is TGTGCCTGGAACAGGGTCGGCACTGAAGCTTTCTTT. The chain uses TRBV30 and TRBJ1-1; TRBD1 might be the D (6 bases). This CDR3 is 12 amino acids long. Germline V lookup: CDR1 GTSNPN, CDR2 SVGIG (reference sequence). The V gene lost 4 bases and the J gene lost 4 bases, with 10 bases spanning the gap.

The CDR3 is CASSDLPGQSNEQFF. DNA for the CDR3: TGCGCCAGCAGTGACCTCCCGGGACAGTCAAATGAGCAGTTCTTC. The chain recombines TRBV10-1 with TRBJ2-1; 7 positions agree with TRBD1. CDR1 and CDR2 (germline): WNHNN, SYGVQD (reference sequence). The CDR3 is 15 residues long. The V and J ends lost 3 bases and 7 bases, in that order; junction bases with no gene match: 9.

The chain has TRBV6-2 or TRBV6-3 and TRBJ2-5; the D is unclear. The ends were cut back, 6 bases at V and 5 bases at J, with 7 bases in the middle. The CDR3 is made up of 11 amino acids. Per germline, CDR1 MNHEY and CDR2 SVGEGT. In DNA, the CDR3 is TGTGCCAGCAGCCCCCGGGAGACCCAGTACTTC. This encodes CASSPRETQYF.

This rearrangement joins TRBV3-1 (or the pseudogene TRBV3-2) to TRBJ1-3; D gene unclear. CDR1 is LGHDT and CDR2 is YNNKEL in the germline V gene (reference sequence). The CDR3 covers 17 residues. Trimming removed 3 bases from V and 5 bases from J, with 20 bases in between. CDR3 DNA sequence: TGTGCCAGCAGCCACCCGACAAACGGGGATTGGAGAAACACCATATATTTT. It encodes CASSHPTNGDWRNTIYF.

The chain links TRBV2 to TRBJ2-5, with D tentatively TRBD1 (6 bases). The V gene lost 4 bases and the J gene lost 2 bases, with 8 bases spanning the gap. The CDR3 runs to 13 residues. The germline CDR1 and CDR2 sequences are SNHLY and FYNNEI. The CDR3 reads CASSVGGQETQYF. In DNA form, the CDR3 reads TGTGCCAGCAGTGTAGGGGGACAAGAGACCCAGTACTTC.

The chain uses TRBV30 and TRBJ1-4; D may be TRBD1 (6 bases). Per the germline V gene, CDR1 is GTSNPN and CDR2 is SVGIG (reference sequence). This CDR3 contains 14 residues. V was pared by 1 base and J by 10 bases, with 16 bases between. The CDR3 nucleotides read TGTGCCTGGAGTGCCCCCGAGGGGGTAAGAAAACTGTTTTTT. This translates into CAWSAPEGVRKLFF.